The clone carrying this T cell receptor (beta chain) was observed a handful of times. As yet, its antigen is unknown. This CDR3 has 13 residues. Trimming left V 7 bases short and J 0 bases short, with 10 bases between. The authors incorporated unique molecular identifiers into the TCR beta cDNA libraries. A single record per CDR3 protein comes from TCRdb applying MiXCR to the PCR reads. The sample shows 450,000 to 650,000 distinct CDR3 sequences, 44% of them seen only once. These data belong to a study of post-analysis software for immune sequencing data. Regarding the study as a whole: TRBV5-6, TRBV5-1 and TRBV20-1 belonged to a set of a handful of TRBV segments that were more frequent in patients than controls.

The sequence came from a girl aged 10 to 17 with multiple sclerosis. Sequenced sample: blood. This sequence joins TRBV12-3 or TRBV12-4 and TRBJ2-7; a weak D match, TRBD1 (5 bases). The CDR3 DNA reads TGTGCCAGCAAAACGACAGCCTCCTACGAGCAGTACTTC. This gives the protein CASKTTASYEQYF.